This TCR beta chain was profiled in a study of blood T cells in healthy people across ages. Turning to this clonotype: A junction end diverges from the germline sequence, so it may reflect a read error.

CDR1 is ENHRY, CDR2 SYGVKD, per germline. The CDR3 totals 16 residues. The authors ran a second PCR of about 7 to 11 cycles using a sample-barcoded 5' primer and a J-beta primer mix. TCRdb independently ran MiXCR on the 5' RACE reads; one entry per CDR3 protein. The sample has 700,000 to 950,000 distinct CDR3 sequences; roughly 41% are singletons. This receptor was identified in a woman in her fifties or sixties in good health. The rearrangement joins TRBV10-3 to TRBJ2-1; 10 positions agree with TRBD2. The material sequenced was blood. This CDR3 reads CAIGESIASGSDEQFF. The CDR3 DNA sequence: TGTGCCATCGGTGAGTCGATCGCTAGCGGGAGCGATGAGCAGTTCTTC.